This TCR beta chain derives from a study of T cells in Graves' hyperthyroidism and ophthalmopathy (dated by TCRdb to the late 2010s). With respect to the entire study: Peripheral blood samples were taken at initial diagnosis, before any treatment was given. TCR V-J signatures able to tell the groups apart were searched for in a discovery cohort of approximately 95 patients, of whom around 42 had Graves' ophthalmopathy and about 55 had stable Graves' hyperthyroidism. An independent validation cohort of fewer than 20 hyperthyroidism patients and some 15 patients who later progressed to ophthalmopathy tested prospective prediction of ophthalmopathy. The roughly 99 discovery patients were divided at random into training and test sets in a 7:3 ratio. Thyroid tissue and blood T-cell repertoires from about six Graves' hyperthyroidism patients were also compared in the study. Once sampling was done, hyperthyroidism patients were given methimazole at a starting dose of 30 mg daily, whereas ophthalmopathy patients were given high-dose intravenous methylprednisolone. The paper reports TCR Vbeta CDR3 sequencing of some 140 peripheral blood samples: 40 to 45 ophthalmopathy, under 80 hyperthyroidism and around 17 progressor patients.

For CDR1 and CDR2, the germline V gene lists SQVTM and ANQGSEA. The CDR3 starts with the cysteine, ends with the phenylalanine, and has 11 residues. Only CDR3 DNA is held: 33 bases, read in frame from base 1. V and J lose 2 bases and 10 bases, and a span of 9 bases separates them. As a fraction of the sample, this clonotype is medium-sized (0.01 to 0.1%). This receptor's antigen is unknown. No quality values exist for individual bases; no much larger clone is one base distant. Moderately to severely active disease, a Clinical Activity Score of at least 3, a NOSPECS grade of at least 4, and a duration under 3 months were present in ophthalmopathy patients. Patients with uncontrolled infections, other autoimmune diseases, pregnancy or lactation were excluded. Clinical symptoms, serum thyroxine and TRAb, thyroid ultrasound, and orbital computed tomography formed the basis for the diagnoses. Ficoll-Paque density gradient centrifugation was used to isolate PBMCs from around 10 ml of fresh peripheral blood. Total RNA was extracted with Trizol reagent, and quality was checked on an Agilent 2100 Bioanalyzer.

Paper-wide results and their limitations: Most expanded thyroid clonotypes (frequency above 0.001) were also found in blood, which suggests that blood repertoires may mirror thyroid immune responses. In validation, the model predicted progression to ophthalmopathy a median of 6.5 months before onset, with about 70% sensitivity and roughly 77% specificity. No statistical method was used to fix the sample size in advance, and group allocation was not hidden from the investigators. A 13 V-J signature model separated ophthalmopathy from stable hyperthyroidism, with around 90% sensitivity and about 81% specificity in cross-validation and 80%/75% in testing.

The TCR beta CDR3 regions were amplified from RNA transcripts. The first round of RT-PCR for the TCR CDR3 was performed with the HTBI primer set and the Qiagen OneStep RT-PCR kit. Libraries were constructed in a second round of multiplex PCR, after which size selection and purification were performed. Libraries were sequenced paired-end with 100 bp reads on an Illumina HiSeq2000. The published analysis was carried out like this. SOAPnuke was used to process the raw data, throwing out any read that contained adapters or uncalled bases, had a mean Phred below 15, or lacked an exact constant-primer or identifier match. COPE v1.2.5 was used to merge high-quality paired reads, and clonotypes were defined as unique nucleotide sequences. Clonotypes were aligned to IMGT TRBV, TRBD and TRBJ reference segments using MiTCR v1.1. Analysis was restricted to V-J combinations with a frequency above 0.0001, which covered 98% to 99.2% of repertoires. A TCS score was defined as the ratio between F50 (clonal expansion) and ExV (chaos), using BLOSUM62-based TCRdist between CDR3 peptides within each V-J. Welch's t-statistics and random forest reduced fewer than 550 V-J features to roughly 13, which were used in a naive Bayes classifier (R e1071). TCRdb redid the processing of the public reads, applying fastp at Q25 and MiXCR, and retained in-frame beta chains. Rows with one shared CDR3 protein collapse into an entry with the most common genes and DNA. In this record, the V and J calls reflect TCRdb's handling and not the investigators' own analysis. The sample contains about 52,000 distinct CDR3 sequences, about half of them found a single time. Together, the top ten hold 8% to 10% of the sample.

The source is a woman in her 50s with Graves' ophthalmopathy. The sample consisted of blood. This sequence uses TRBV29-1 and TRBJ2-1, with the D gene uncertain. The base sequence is TGCAGCGTTGAATGGTCTAAGGAGCAGTTCTTC. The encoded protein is CSVEWSKEQFF.